This is a list of T cell receptor beta chains from one sample in a study of T-cell reconstitution after alpha-beta-depleted transplantation in children. TCRdb re-called the PCR reads through MiXCR, storing one row per CDR3 protein. The profile shows around 440,000 distinct CDR3 sequences, under 20% of them singletons. The sequences come from PBMCs, mostly from graft donor cells, collected 360 days after TCRalphabeta/CD19-depleted stem cell transplant. The origin of the receptors is a boy under three years old who had a stem cell transplant for Wiskott-Aldrich syndrome, so the T cells may come from the graft donor. Each CDR3 is given with its conserved first and last residue. Each record gives: clone size, V gene, D gene, J gene, CDR3 protein, CDR3 DNA. D genes are given only for firm matches. Size is stated for part of the rows, as once, few or many counts, or as a class when the clone is expanded.

abundance: -; v_gene: TRBV10-3; d_gene: -; j_gene: TRBJ1-5; CDR3aa: CAISESNRYNQPQHF; CDR3nt: TGTGCCATCAGTGAGTCGAACAGGTACAATCAGCCCCAGCATTTT
abundance: -; v_gene: TRBV20-1; d_gene: TRBD2; j_gene: TRBJ2-7; CDR3aa: CSASPLATSYEQYF; CDR3nt: TGCAGTGCTAGCCCACTAGCGACCTCCTACGAGCAGTACTTC
abundance: few; v_gene: TRBV5-1; d_gene: -; j_gene: TRBJ2-3; CDR3aa: CASSLGGRTGSDTQYF; CDR3nt: TGCGCCAGCAGCTTGGGGGGACGCACAGGTTCTGATACGCAGTATTTT
abundance: few; v_gene: TRBV15; d_gene: -; j_gene: TRBJ2-3; CDR3aa: CATSIRRDTDTQYF; CDR3nt: TGTGCCACCAGCATTCGGCGGGACACAGATACGCAGTATTTT
abundance: -; v_gene: TRBV5-1; d_gene: -; j_gene: TRBJ2-3; CDR3aa: CASRLGFPSTDTQYF; CDR3nt: TGCGCCAGCAGACTGGGGTTCCCTAGCACAGATACGCAGTATTTT
abundance: -; v_gene: TRBV29-1; d_gene: -; j_gene: TRBJ2-7; CDR3aa: CSVTQAPYEQYF; CDR3nt: TGCAGCGTTACCCAGGCTCCCTACGAGCAGTACTTC
abundance: -; v_gene: TRBV7-2; d_gene: -; j_gene: TRBJ2-5; CDR3aa: CASTRGPGGRETQYF; CDR3nt: TGTGCCAGCACCCGAGGCCCCGGTGGAAGAGAGACCCAGTACTTC
abundance: -; v_gene: TRBV18; d_gene: -; j_gene: TRBJ1-4; CDR3aa: CASSPSTDIQLFF; CDR3nt: TGTGCCAGCTCACCTTCCACCGACATTCAACTGTTTTTT
abundance: -; v_gene: TRBV6-2/TRBV6-3; d_gene: TRBD1; j_gene: TRBJ2-4; CDR3aa: CASTRQGVGQNIQYF; CDR3nt: TGTGCCAGCACCCGACAGGGGGTCGGCCAAAACATTCAGTACTTC
abundance: many; v_gene: TRBV11-3; d_gene: -; j_gene: TRBJ2-1; CDR3aa: CASSQHAEQFF; CDR3nt: TGTGCCAGCAGCCAACACGCAGAGCAGTTCTTC
abundance: -; v_gene: TRBV15; d_gene: TRBD1; j_gene: TRBJ1-2; CDR3aa: CATSRGWTGLSGYTF; CDR3nt: TGTGCCACCAGCAGGGGATGGACAGGGCTGAGTGGCTACACCTTC
abundance: many; v_gene: TRBV11-2; d_gene: TRBD2; j_gene: TRBJ2-1; CDR3aa: CASSSSGGPYNEQFF; CDR3nt: TGTGCCAGCAGCTCCAGCGGGGGGCCCTACAATGAGCAGTTCTTC
abundance: -; v_gene: TRBV5-1; d_gene: -; j_gene: TRBJ2-5; CDR3aa: CASSMRYQETQYF; CDR3nt: TGCGCCAGCTCGATGCGGTACCAAGAGACCCAGTACTTC
abundance: -; v_gene: TRBV11-2; d_gene: -; j_gene: TRBJ1-6; CDR3aa: CATGAVRSPLHF; CDR3nt: TGTGCCACTGGGGCGGTTCGGTCACCCCTCCACTTT
abundance: -; v_gene: TRBV30; d_gene: -; j_gene: TRBJ2-1; CDR3aa: CAYQRFGGSYNEQFF; CDR3nt: TGTGCCTACCAGCGATTTGGGGGCTCCTACAATGAGCAGTTCTTC
abundance: -; v_gene: TRBV4-1; d_gene: TRBD2; j_gene: TRBJ2-4; CDR3aa: CASSQLSGGPAKNIQYF; CDR3nt: TGCGCCAGCAGCCAACTTAGCGGGGGGCCCGCCAAAAACATTCAGTACTTC
abundance: medium-sized; v_gene: TRBV4-3; d_gene: TRBD2; j_gene: TRBJ2-1; CDR3aa: CASSQDGTSGRVYNEQFF; CDR3nt: TGCGCCAGCAGCCAAGACGGGACTAGCGGGAGGGTATACAATGAGCAGTTCTTC